The clone carrying this T cell receptor (beta chain) showed up just once. Measured with immunoSEQ multiplex PCR; TCRdb has only the in-frame clones, and not every one. This table has hundreds of thousands of clones, about 90% appearing once. The sample belongs to a study of blood T cell repertoires in COVID-19. Membership in each cohort depended on participant-reported clinical history. Participants in the exposed group had met a COVID-19 case in the 2 weeks before joining the study. The CDR3 covers 12 residues. The V segment lost 6 bases and the J segment 2 bases; nucleotides outside the gene matches: 0. Germline CDR1 MGHDK, CDR2 SYGVNS.

The specimen was PBMCs or T cells enriched from blood (not recorded which). The genes are TRBV25-1 and TRBJ1-2, with 7 bases fitting TRBD1. The source of this sequence is a man aged 45-65 years who had been exposed to COVID-19. DNA of the CDR3: TGTGCCAGCAGACAGGGGAACTATGGCTACACCTTC. It yields the protein CASRQGNYGYTF.